Each of the 21 T cell receptor beta chains below was sequenced from the same sample in a study of T cells in Graves' hyperthyroidism and ophthalmopathy. Amplified TCR beta CDR3 regions derived from RNA transcripts. In the first-round RT-PCR of the TCR CDR3, the HTBI primer set was used. Via MiXCR, TCRdb re-called the multiplex PCR reads, giving one row per CDR3 protein. The sample shows over 700,000 distinct CDR3 sequences, roughly a third of them seen only once. The specimen sequenced was blood. Receptors were obtained from a woman between 40 and 50 years old with Graves' hyperthyroidism.

The chain recombines TRBV7-9 with TRBJ2-7, with D perhaps TRBD2 (5 bases). The CDR3 spans 13 residues. Trimming cost V 7 bases and J 0 bases, with 10 bases left between them. Germline V gene data show CDR1 as SEHNR and CDR2 as FQNEAQ (reference sequence). CDR3 nucleotides: TGTGCCAGCAACCGGGGAAGCTCCTACGAGCAGTACTTC. It yields the protein CASNRGSSYEQYF.

The rearrangement uses TRBV24-1 and TRBJ2-3, with TRBD2 identical over 7 bases. The CDR3 length is 17 residues. Germline CDR1 reads KGHDR; CDR2 reads SFDVKD. V shed 9 bases and J 2 bases; nucleotides not matched to a gene: 16. CDR3 DNA: TGTGCCACCGGACCTGTGAGCGGGACCCACAACACAGATACGCAGTATTTT. This gives the protein CATGPVSGTHNTDTQYF.

This clonotype showed up many times. The DNA of the CDR3 is TGTGCCAGCAGCCAAGTAGGAGGGGGCGCCTCTGGAAACACCATATATTTT. Translation: CASSQVGGGASGNTIYF. The genes are TRBV14 and TRBJ1-3, with 7 nucleotides matching TRBD1. The CDR3 is made up of 17 amino acids. After removal of 1 base from V and 0 bases from J, the junction contained 6 bases not matched to a gene. Germline V gives CDR1 SGHDN, CDR2 FVKESK. Full variable domain (outside the CDR3, taken from reference TRBV14 and TRBJ1-3): EAGVTQFPSHSVIEKGQTVTLRCDPISGHDNLYWYRRVMGKEIKFLLHFVKESKQDESGMPNNRFLAERTGGTYSTLKVQPAELEDSGVYFCASSQVGGGASGNTIYFGEGSWLTVV.

As to this clonotype: This sequence may be a read error, since a much larger clone differs from it by one base. The chain uses TRBV7-7 and TRBJ2-5, with 7 bases fitting TRBD1. From germline, CDR1 is SSHAT and CDR2 FNYEAQ (reference sequence). The CDR3 spans 17 residues. CDR3 in amino acids: CASSSGQSKPGQETQCF. CDR3 in DNA: TGTGCTAGCAGCTCGGGACAGTCTAAGCCTGGCCAAGAGACCCAGTGCTTC.

CDR3 residues: CATSRDLAVETQYF. The CDR3 DNA reads as TGTGCCACCAGCAGAGATCTAGCCGTGGAGACCCAGTACTTC. The rearrangement joins TRBV15 to TRBJ2-5; TRBD2 is a possible D gene (5 bases). Germline V gene lookup returns CDR1 LNHNV and CDR2 YYDKDF (reference sequence). The CDR3 extends over 14 amino acids. The germline V and J ends were trimmed by 0 bases and 5 bases, with 10 bases remaining between them.

This clonotype was counted between two and nine times. The genes are TRBV20-1 and TRBJ2-6, with TRBD2 identical over 9 bases. Germline V gene lookup returns CDR1 DFQATT and CDR2 SNEGSKA (reference sequence). This CDR3 region has 18 residues. Unmatched junction bases numbered 12, after V lost 4 bases and J lost 2 bases. The CDR3 DNA is TGCAGTGCTATGGGGCTAGCGGGAACTTTGGCTGGGGCCAACGTCCTGACTTTC. Protein: CSAMGLAGTLAGANVLTF.

The chain combines TRBV15 with TRBJ1-6; D uncertain. The CDR3 sequence is 14 residues long. V dropped 3 bases and J dropped 7 bases, with 10 bases sitting between them. The germline gives CDR1 LNHNV, CDR2 YYDKDF (reference sequence). DNA for the CDR3: TGTGCCACCAGCAGCCCCCGGGAGAATTCACCCCTCCACTTT. Translated: CATSSPRENSPLHF.

This chain links TRBV7-6 with TRBJ1-5; a possible D gene is TRBD1 (5 bases). The germline CDR1 and CDR2 sequences are SGHVS and FNYEAQ. V dropped 5 bases and J dropped 11 bases, with 19 bases sitting between them. The CDR3 runs 14 residues. The CDR3 loop is CASSLGTSQETQHF. Here the CDR3 DNA reads TGTGCCAGCAGCCTCGGGACTAGTCAAGAGACCCAGCATTTT.

The chain couples TRBV7-2 to TRBJ2-5; possible D gene TRBD2, 6 bases. Per germline, CDR1 SGHTA and CDR2 FQGNSA. V gave up 1 base and J gave up 1 base, with 16 bases separating them. The CDR3 has 17 residues. The CDR3 protein is CASSLVPGVGTQETQYF. The CDR3 DNA reads as TGTGCCAGCAGCTTAGTGCCGGGGGTAGGGACCCAAGAGACCCAGTACTTC.

The V and J genes are TRBV25-1 and TRBJ2-7, with D possibly called TRBD1 or TRBD2 (6 bases each). V was clipped by 6 bases and J by 4 bases, with 22 bases between them. CDR1 is MGHDK and CDR2 is SYGVNS in the germline V gene. This CDR3 is 16 amino acids long. CDR3 loop: CASSPGASSSFYEQYF. Written as DNA, the CDR3 is TGTGCCAGCAGCCCGGGGGCCTCCTCCTCCTTTTACGAGCAGTACTTC.

The rearrangement links TRBV25-1 to TRBJ1-2, with TRBD1 matching over 9 bases. The CDR3 runs to 16 residues. From germline, CDR1 is MGHDK and CDR2 SYGVNS. Germline trimming cut 2 bases from V and 8 bases from J; bases unmatched to any gene: 12. CDR3: CASSEGPPGQGGGYTF. CDR3 sequence (DNA): TGTGCCAGCAGTGAAGGGCCGCCGGGACAGGGCGGGGGCTACACCTTC.

DNA of the CDR3: TGTGCCAGCAGTGCTGAGCAGGACCCCTACGAGCAGTACTTC. Translated, it gives CASSAEQDPYEQYF. The rearrangement joins TRBV2 to TRBJ2-7; D remains ambiguous. Trimming cost V 4 bases and J 2 bases, with 12 bases left between them. This CDR3 has 14 amino acids. CDR1 is SNHLY and CDR2 is FYNNEI in the germline V gene.

A note on this clonotype: The junction differs from germline at one of its ends, possibly a read error. The V gene is TRBV10-3, the J gene TRBJ1-3; TRBD1 is a possible D gene (6 bases). Germline V gene lookup returns CDR1 ENHRY and CDR2 SYGVKD. The CDR3 has 14 residues. The CDR3 DNA is TGTGCCATCAGCGCCCGGGACACGGGAAACACCACATATTTT. Encoded protein: CAISARDTGNTTYF.

The chain joins TRBV6-5 to TRBJ2-7; D might be TRBD1 or TRBD2, each matching 5 bases. This CDR3 is built from 17 residues. The germline CDR1 and CDR2 sequences are MNHEY and SVGAGI. V dropped 0 bases and J dropped 3 bases, with 18 bases sitting between them. CDR3 nucleotide sequence: TGTGCCAGCAGTTACTCGTGGGACCGGAGGTTGAGCTACGAGCAGTACTTC. Translated: CASSYSWDRRLSYEQYF.

This clonotype was detected many times. The CDR3 DNA reads as TGCAGTGTCCCGTCCGGGACAGGGGACGGAAACACCATATATTTT. This codes for CSVPSGTGDGNTIYF. This chain uses TRBV20-1 with TRBJ1-3; 10 nucleotides match TRBD1. The CDR3 is 15 residues long. In germline, CDR1 is DFQATT, CDR2 SNEGSKA (reference sequence). Trimming took 7 bases from V and 4 from J; bases not matched to a gene: 10.

This clonotype was counted once. A clone one base away is much larger, so this may be a read error. The rearrangement uses TRBV6-6 and TRBJ1-1; a weak D match, TRBD1 (6 bases). Germline CDR1 MNHNY, CDR2 SVGAGI (reference sequence). This CDR3 is 12 amino acids long. CDR3 region: CVSSYTDRSAFF. DNA of the CDR3: TGTGTCAGCAGTTACACGGACAGAAGTGCTTTCTTT.

This rearrangement joins TRBV6-5 to TRBJ1-3; D is unresolved. The germline V gene has CDR1 MNHEY and CDR2 SVGAGI. The CDR3 runs 15 residues. V was cut by 6 bases and J by 4 bases, with 16 bases left in between. The CDR3 DNA follows: TGTGCCAGCAGCCCCCCAAGGACGGAGGGAAACACCATATATTTT. Translating gives CASSPPRTEGNTIYF.

V is TRBV20-1 and J is TRBJ2-7; no clear D gene. The germline V gene encodes CDR1 DFQATT and CDR2 SNEGSKA (reference sequence). Trimming removed 6 bases at V and 2 bases at J, with 17 bases between. This CDR3 spans 14 amino acids. Written as DNA, the CDR3 is TGCAGTGCGGGCGGCGCTACTGTGACCTACGAGCAGTACTTC. Its protein product is CSAGGATVTYEQYF.

This clonotype occurred a few times. V usage is TRBV6-1 and J usage is TRBJ2-2; 7 bases map to TRBD2. Germline values: CDR1 MNHNS, CDR2 SASEGT. The trim removed 7 bases at V and 7 bases at J, leaving 12 bases unmatched. This CDR3 contains 15 residues. CDR3 in amino acids: CASIDFRGSFGELFF. The CDR3 DNA is TGTGCCAGCATCGACTTTCGCGGGAGCTTCGGGGAGCTGTTTTTT.

J is TRBJ1-6 and V is TRBV10-3; 7 bases match TRBD1. From germline, CDR1 is ENHRY and CDR2 SYGVKD. V shed 0 bases and J 11 bases; nucleotides not matched to a gene: 4. The CDR3 is 14 amino acids. CDR3 DNA sequence: TGTGCCATCAGTGAGTCTGGGGGACAGACACCCCTCCACTTT. Its translation is CAISESGGQTPLHF.

This chain joins TRBV9 and TRBJ1-2; TRBD1 is a possible D gene (5 bases). Trimming pared 0 bases from V and 6 bases from J, leaving 15 bases between. From germline, CDR1 is SGDLS and CDR2 YYNGEE. This CDR3 region has 15 residues. The DNA of the CDR3 is TGTGCCAGCAGCGTAGGATTTAGGGGATCGGATGGCTACACCTTC. Amino acid sequence: CASSVGFRGSDGYTF.